The rows below give T cell receptor beta chains drawn from one sample of a study of blood T cells in healthy people across ages. TCRdb redid the calling of the 5' RACE reads with MiXCR, one entry per CDR3 protein. The repertoire holds approximately 810,000 distinct CDR3 sequences, with under 35% as singletons. Sequencing input: blood. All receptors derive from a woman of 80 years or more in good health. CDR3s include the opening cysteine and the closing phenylalanine or tryptophan. Size is omitted from some rows. Given values are once, few, many or a class for expanded clones.

size	J	V	CDR3
many	TRBJ2-4	TRBV15	CATSRDTLAKNIQYF
many	TRBJ2-5	TRBV12-3/TRBV12-4	CASSFGRASQGTQYF
few	TRBJ1-1	TRBV3-1	CASSQDRLIAFF
-	TRBJ1-2	TRBV7-2	CASSLQGASLGGHTF
few	TRBJ2-1	TRBV5-4	CASSRELAGGGDEQFF
many	TRBJ1-2	TRBV7-9	CASSLLQWGGPDGYTF
-	TRBJ1-6	TRBV12-3/TRBV12-4	CASSIFPGLYNSPLHF
few	TRBJ1-6	TRBV15	CATSRVSGSSYNSPLHF
once	TRBJ2-5	TRBV10-3	CAISGARTDLNEETQYF
many	TRBJ2-3	TRBV7-9	CASSFRRGMTDTQYF
few	-	TRBV20-1	CSASEGVSYNEQYF
-	TRBJ2-7	TRBV12-3/TRBV12-4	CASSPPEGEQYF
many	TRBJ2-5	TRBV15	CATSRDQSEPYF
-	TRBJ1-1	TRBV2	CASSDGTVAEAFF
-	TRBJ2-5	TRBV7-2	CVSSLQGPSVQGEQYF
-	TRBJ1-2	TRBV6-2/TRBV6-3	CANNDRGHGYTF
many	TRBJ1-3	TRBV6-6	CASSYPGAGNTIYF
many	TRBJ2-7	TRBV5-4	CASSWDGVGEQYF
many	TRBJ2-2	TRBV10-3	CATTGGNTGELFF
many	TRBJ1-1	TRBV12-3/TRBV12-4	CASSLMAGRTEAFF
few	TRBJ2-3	TRBV7-9	CASSFGRGNSDTQYF
many	TRBJ2-7	TRBV7-9	CASSSGQGASYEQYF
-	TRBJ2-2	TRBV4-1	CASSQPDRAPGELFF
many	TRBJ2-5	TRBV20-1	CSARAGGLETQYF
-	-	TRBV12-3/TRBV12-4	CASSTGTTGETQYF
-	TRBJ2-7	TRBV6-1	CASSRTGLYEQYF
many	TRBJ1-2	TRBV28	CASRHNRGLYGYTF
once	TRBJ1-5	TRBV19	CASSTRDNQPQHF
many	TRBJ1-5	TRBV9	CASSPHPGTGQPQHF
few	TRBJ1-1	TRBV6-5	CASGYRNRMNTEAFF
many	TRBJ2-5	TRBV4-3	CASSQDTGETQYF
few	TRBJ1-2	TRBV6-2/TRBV6-3	CASSFRGREGYTF
many	TRBJ2-1	TRBV7-2	CASSPRTSGGAREQFF
once	TRBJ1-3	TRBV7-2	CASSLGEEDTIYF
-	TRBJ1-5	TRBV5-5	CAGSLGTGGDQPQHF
many	TRBJ1-1	TRBV5-1	CASSLAKGAIGTEAFF
few	TRBJ2-7	TRBV25-1	CASRVGQSSYEQYF
many	TRBJ1-2	TRBV20-1	CSARDRLGDGYTF
-	TRBJ1-5	TRBV29-1	CSATGTGLNQPQHF
many	TRBJ1-2	TRBV6-6	CASSSPTGVGTYGYTF
few	TRBJ2-2	TRBV28	CASSSSSGAYTGELFF
-	TRBJ2-3	TRBV24-1	CATSDTSGASTDTQYF
few	TRBJ2-2	TRBV20-1	CSASRAAANTGELFF
-	TRBJ2-7	TRBV6-1	CASSLRQGGRYEQYF